This T cell receptor beta chain was found in a study of neurological immune-mediated disorders. The study's findings and limits: Phylogenetic grouping assigned the repertoires of 18 of 34 multiple sclerosis patients to a single related-CDR3 cluster, representing a possible signature. Multiple sclerosis patients had less TCR clonal expansion than even healthy controls, unlike HTLV-1-associated myelopathy.

It was from 2 million PBMCs stored at -80 C that the unsorted libraries were obtained. Each CDR3 protein gets one entry after TCRdb re-called the 5' RACE reads with MiXCR. The data show some 41,000 distinct CDR3 sequences, with 2.5% seen just once and 9.5% to 15% held by the top ten. With 0 bases removed from V and 1 base from J, the gap between germline ends came to 6 bases. The germline V gene has CDR1 KGHSH and CDR2 LQKENI. This CDR3 comprises 14 residues. This clonotype was observed many times. The antigen remains undetermined. The source material was PBMCs. The sequence was obtained from a man in his thirties or forties with multiple sclerosis. The chain combines TRBV18 with TRBJ2-5, with TRBD1 as a possible D gene (5 bases). The CDR3: CASSPPTVQETQYF. The DNA for the CDR3 is TGTGCCAGCTCACCACCGACAGTCCAAGAGACCCAGTACTTC. The full variable domain, rest sourced from reference TRBV18 and TRBJ2-5, is NAGVMQNPRHLVRRRGQEARLRCSPMKGHSHVYWYRQLPEEGLKFMVYLQKENIIDESGMPKERFSAEFPKEGPSILRIQQVVRGDSAAYFCASSPPTVQETQYFGPGTRLLVL.